Presented here are 25 T cell receptor beta chains from one specimen sequenced in a study of post-analysis software for immune sequencing data. Included in the TCR beta cDNA libraries were unique molecular identifiers. TCRdb ran MiXCR on the PCR reads and lists one entry per CDR3 protein. The sample contains under 200,000 distinct CDR3 sequences, roughly 40% of which appear only once. The specimen was blood, collected after autologous hematopoietic stem cell transplantation. The receptors come from a girl between 10 and 17 years old with multiple sclerosis.

The chain combines TRBV7-2 with TRBJ2-4; 7 bases line up with TRBD1. The last part of the DNA fits TRBJ2-7 better; the J call may be wrong. CDR3 length: 13 amino acids. Per the germline V gene, CDR1 is SGHTA and CDR2 is FQGNSA. The CDR3 sequence: CASSLADRYEQYF. In nucleotides, the CDR3 is TGTGCCAGCAGCTTAGCGGACAGGTACGAGCAGTACTTC.

With regard to this clonotype: At one boundary the junction diverges from the germline segment, which might be a read error. The rearrangement links TRBV2 to TRBJ2-3; D is undetermined. The CDR3 is 14 amino acids. The V gene's germline CDR1 is SNHLY and CDR2 FYNNEI. The CDR3 spells CASSLVRRTDTRYF. The DNA for the CDR3 is TGTGCCAGCAGTTTAGTAAGGCGCACAGATACGCGGTATTTT.

The chain joins TRBV24-1 to TRBJ2-5; 10 nucleotides align to TRBD2. Unmatched junction bases numbered 7, after V lost 2 bases and J lost 2 bases. This CDR3 has 17 residues. The V gene's germline CDR1 is KGHDR and CDR2 SFDVKD. CDR3 nucleotides: TGTGCCACCAGTGATTCAAGGACTAGCGGATTTCAAGAGACCCAGTACTTC. It encodes CATSDSRTSGFQETQYF.

J is TRBJ2-3 and V is TRBV18, with 9 bases aligning to TRBD1. The CDR3 is 16 amino acids. The germline V gene encodes CDR1 KGHSH and CDR2 LQKENI. With 4 bases clipped from V and 1 base from J, the junction kept 6 bases outside the gene matches. CDR3 region: CASSLGQGRGTDTQYF. The DNA of the CDR3 is TGTGCCAGCTCACTGGGACAGGGAAGGGGCACAGATACGCAGTATTTT.

The J gene is TRBJ1-5, the V gene TRBV20-1; 9 bases map to TRBD1. J was trimmed by 0 bases and V by 3 bases; bases with no gene match: 3. The germline CDR1 and CDR2 sequences are DFQATT and SNEGSKA (reference sequence). The CDR3 sequence is 15 residues long. In DNA, the CDR3 is TGCAGTGCTAGGGGGGACAGGGATAGCAATCAGCCCCAGCATTTT. This translates into CSARGDRDSNQPQHF.

J is TRBJ2-1 and V is TRBV29-1, with a tentative D call TRBD2 (6 bases). The germline gives CDR1 SQVTM, CDR2 ANQGSEA. The CDR3 length is 16 residues. The V gene lost 5 bases and the J gene lost 7 bases, with 24 bases spanning the gap. The CDR3 nucleotides read TGCAGCGTTCCCATCCCCCGGGACTCAACTACAAATGAGCAGTTCTTC. Protein sequence: CSVPIPRDSTTNEQFF.

In regard to this clonotype: Germline is not matched at one junction end, which may reflect a read error. This chain connects TRBV15 to TRBJ2-3; 9 bases are shared with TRBD2. Germline CDR1 reads LNHNV; CDR2 reads YYDKDF (reference sequence). This CDR3 region has 14 residues. DNA for the CDR3: TGCGCCGCCAGCAGGGGTAGCGGGAGCGCCGCGCAGTATTTT. Protein product: CAASRGSGSAAQYF. The variable domain in full, completed from reference TRBV15 and TRBJ2-3, reads DAMVIQNPRYQVTQFGKPVTLSCSQTLNHNVMYWYQQKSSQAPKLLFHYYDKDFNNEADTPDNFQSRRPNTSFCFLDIRSPGLGDTAMYLCAASRGSGSAAQYFGPGTRLTVL.

The table lists this clonotype with a few counts. V usage is TRBV7-6 and J usage is TRBJ2-7; 8 bases agree with TRBD1. The germline CDR1 and CDR2 sequences are SGHVS and FNYEAQ. The CDR3 runs 15 residues. The V and J ends lost 5 bases and 2 bases, in that order; junction bases with no gene match: 8. The CDR3 sequence: CASSLRTGWPYEQYF. The CDR3 DNA follows: TGTGCCAGCAGCCTTAGGACAGGGTGGCCCTACGAGCAGTACTTC.

This clonotype occurred a few times. The genes are TRBV18 and TRBJ2-1; 10 bases are a match to TRBD2. The germline gives CDR1 KGHSH, CDR2 LQKENI. The trim removed 5 bases at V and 9 bases at J, leaving 13 bases unmatched. This CDR3 region has 16 residues. The DNA for the CDR3 is TGTGCCAGCTCAGATCTAGCGGGAGAGTGGTTGGGTGAGCAGTTCTTC. It translates to CASSDLAGEWLGEQFF.

This clonotype turned up a few times. The chain joins TRBV12-3 or TRBV12-4 to TRBJ2-5; TRBD1 might be the D (6 bases). The CDR3 length is 12 residues. V dropped 6 bases and J dropped 5 bases, with 10 bases sitting between them. CDR3 sequence reads: CASRWGLETQYF. The CDR3 DNA follows: TGTGCCAGCAGATGGGGGCTGGAGACCCAGTACTTC.

V usage is TRBV2 and J usage is TRBJ2-7, with D possibly being TRBD2 (6 bases). The CDR3 is made up of 14 amino acids. The germline CDR1 and CDR2 sequences are SNHLY and FYNNEI. The germline V and J ends were trimmed by 6 bases and 0 bases, with 12 bases remaining between them. CDR3 protein: CASRLAETSYEQYF. DNA for the CDR3: TGTGCCAGCAGACTAGCAGAGACCTCCTACGAGCAGTACTTC.

This clonotype was recorded a few times. The CDR3 DNA is TGTGCCAGCAGTTTATCCTTAGGGGCAACGGATGGCTACACCTTC. Translation gives CASSLSLGATDGYTF. The rearrangement links TRBV27 to TRBJ1-2; perhaps TRBD1 as D (5 bases). Germline-derived CDR1 and CDR2 are MNHEY and SMNVEV (reference sequence). The CDR3 runs 15 residues. The V end lost 0 bases, the J end lost 6 bases, and 14 bases lay between the germline ends.

As for this clonotype: At one boundary the junction diverges from the germline segment, which might be a read error. The genes are TRBV15 and TRBJ1-1; 7 positions agree with TRBD1. There are 15 residues in the CDR3. Germline CDR1 is LNHNV and CDR2 is YYDKDF (reference sequence). CDR3: CATSRDQDRNAEAFF. DNA for the CDR3: TGTGCCACCAGCAGAGATCAGGACAGGAACGCTGAAGCTTTCTTT.

The chain combines TRBV30 with TRBJ2-7; maybe TRBD1 (5 bases). From germline, CDR1 is GTSNPN and CDR2 SVGIG (reference sequence). The length of the CDR3 is 12 residues. The V end lost 3 bases, the J end lost 1 base, and 7 bases lay between the germline ends. CDR3 sequence reads: CAWRHRSYEQYF. As DNA, the CDR3 is TGTGCCTGGAGACACAGGTCCTACGAGCAGTACTTC.

This clonotype occurred a few times. The chain is built from TRBV7-6 and TRBJ1-4, with TRBD1 identical over 8 bases. Per germline, CDR1 SGHVS and CDR2 FNYEAQ. This CDR3 is built from 15 residues. The junction had 6 bases not matched to a gene; V was cut back by 5 bases and J by 4 bases. CDR3 nucleotides: TGTGCCAGCAGCCCGACAGGGGTTGTTAATGAAAAACTGTTTTTT. Amino acid sequence: CASSPTGVVNEKLFF.

This clonotype has a handful of counts. The gene calls are TRBV20-1 and TRBJ2-3; 11 positions match TRBD2. Unmatched junction bases numbered 4, after V lost 1 base and J lost 1 base. Germline V CDR1 and CDR2: DFQATT, SNEGSKA (reference sequence). The CDR3 extends over 16 amino acids. CDR3 nucleotides: TGCAGTGCTAGAGGGGCGGGACTAGCGGGCACAGATACGCAGTATTTT. It specifies CSARGAGLAGTDTQYF.

The V call is TRBV20-1, the J call TRBJ2-5; either TRBD1 or TRBD2 may fit D (5 bases each). The J call is in doubt because the DNA end fits TRBJ2-7 better. The CDR3 contains 14 residues. Germline lookup yields CDR1 DFQATT and CDR2 SNEGSKA (reference sequence). The CDR3 region is CSAKRDPRHYEQYF. CDR3 bases: TGCAGTGCTAAACGGGACCCCAGACACTACGAGCAGTACTTC.

In its sample, this clonotype was seen many times. J is TRBJ2-7 and V is TRBV7-9; 8 nucleotides align to TRBD1. J lost 7 bases, V lost 5 bases, and 16 bases had no gene match. CDR1 is SEHNR and CDR2 is FQNEAQ in the germline V gene (reference sequence). The length of the CDR3 is 16 residues. CDR3 sequence: CASSTTRQGSPWEQYF. CDR3 in DNA: TGTGCCAGCAGCACAACTCGACAGGGGAGCCCCTGGGAGCAGTACTTC.

The chain uses TRBV12-3 or TRBV12-4 and TRBJ2-7; the D gene is possibly TRBD2 (5 bases). The last part of the DNA fits TRBJ2-5 better; the J call may be wrong. The CDR3 covers 12 residues. The CDR3 here is CASRLEGETQYF. For the CDR3, the DNA is TGTGCCAGCAGACTTGAGGGAGAGACCCAGTACTTC.

Only a few counts were recorded for this clonotype. The chain joins TRBV10-2 to TRBJ2-7; weak D call: TRBD1 (6 bases). This CDR3 is built from 16 residues. The germline V gene has CDR1 WSHSY and CDR2 SAAADI. Trimming cost V 3 bases and J 1 base, with 16 bases left between them. The CDR3 DNA reads TGCGCCAGCAGTGAAGATGCATGGGGGCGGTCCTACGAGCAGTACTTC. Translating it yields CASSEDAWGRSYEQYF.

The chain combines TRBV2 with TRBJ2-5; 9 bases are a match to TRBD2. The CDR3 totals 13 residues. Looked up from germline, CDR1 is SNHLY and CDR2 is FYNNEI. V shed 10 bases, J shed 1 base, and the junction held 4 bases outside the gene matches. The CDR3 nucleotides are TGTGCCAATAGACTAGCGGCCCAAGAGACCCAGTACTTC. It translates to CANRLAAQETQYF.

This chain connects TRBV7-2 to TRBJ1-2; D gene ambiguous. This CDR3 spans 12 amino acids. Germline V CDR1 and CDR2: SGHTA, FQGNSA. Trimming left V 5 bases short and J 8 bases short, with 12 bases between. The CDR3 region has the DNA TGTGCCAGCAGCCCGAGAAGCCAGGGCTACACCTTC. Translation: CASSPRSQGYTF.

The rearrangement links TRBV27 to TRBJ2-2; D is unresolved. Trimming removed 3 bases at V and 9 bases at J, with 20 bases between. Germline V lookup: CDR1 MNHEY, CDR2 SMNVEV (reference sequence). This CDR3 contains 16 residues. CDR3 amino acids: CASSFSSGSMHRELFF. The CDR3 nucleotides are TGTGCCAGCAGTTTTTCGAGTGGGTCGATGCACAGGGAGCTGTTTTTT.

The chain couples TRBV20-1 to TRBJ1-2; the D is unclear. Trimming removed 3 bases at V and 4 bases at J, with 9 bases between. Germline CDR1 is DFQATT and CDR2 is SNEGSKA (reference sequence). The CDR3 sequence is 12 residues long. The CDR3 loop is CSASGRGYGYTF. The CDR3 coding sequence is TGCAGTGCTAGTGGGAGAGGCTATGGCTACACCTTC.

The rearrangement links TRBV6-6 to TRBJ1-5; D is possibly TRBD1 (5 bases). The CDR3 is made up of 16 amino acids. The V end lost 0 bases, the J end lost 5 bases, and 14 bases lay between the germline ends. CDR1 MNHNY and CDR2 SVGAGI come from the germline V gene (reference sequence). The CDR3 sequence is CASSYSVGTDDQPQHF. The CDR3 DNA follows: TGTGCCAGCAGTTACTCTGTTGGGACGGACGATCAGCCCCAGCATTTT.